Shown below are 15 T cell receptor beta chains from a single sample sequenced in a study of shared clonotypes between healthy human individuals. Libraries were prepared by immunoSEQ multiplex PCR; TCRdb keeps only in-frame clonotypes and omits some of them. The repertoire holds 950,000 to 1,300,000 clones, with 70% to 80% as singletons. The sample consisted of memory CD4+ T cells sorted from blood. Documented subset: CD45RA-negative fraction. These receptors were obtained from a man younger than 30 in good health.

As DNA, the CDR3 is TGTGCCAGCAGCCCCAAGGGATTTCGCACCGGGGAGCTGTTTTTT. As protein: CASSPKGFRTGELFF. The V call is TRBV5-4, the J call TRBJ2-2, with D hard to call. V was pared by 4 bases and J by 4 bases, with 14 bases between. The CDR3 spans 15 residues. The V gene's germline CDR1 is SGHNT and CDR2 YYREEE (reference sequence).

The chain joins TRBV6-6 to TRBJ1-6, with a tentative D call TRBD1 (6 bases). There are 16 residues in the CDR3. Germline V gene lookup returns CDR1 MNHNY and CDR2 SVGAGI (reference sequence). Trimming removed 7 bases from V and 7 bases from J, with 20 bases in between. CDR3 bases: TGTGCCAGCACCGACAGAGGACAGAATCAAAATTCACCCCTCCACTTT. Residues: CASTDRGQNQNSPLHF.

The chain is built from TRBV6-1 and TRBJ1-4; D uncertain. Germline V gene sequence: CDR1 MNHNS, CDR2 SASEGT. V was clipped by 4 bases and J by 3 bases, with 12 bases between them. The length of the CDR3 is 15 residues. DNA for the CDR3: TGTGCCAGCAGTGGCAGGAGCACGGCTAATGAAAAACTGTTTTTT. Amino acids: CASSGRSTANEKLFF.

This clone has a handful of counts. The CDR3 nucleotides read TGTGCCAGCAGCCCGCCCGGGACAGGGGCTGTAACGCAGTATTTT. Amino acid sequence: CASSPPGTGAVTQYF. The chain has TRBV5-4 and TRBJ2-3; the match to TRBD1 covers 10 bases. The V gene end was trimmed by 4 bases and the J gene end by 9 bases; junction bases not matched to a gene: 11. Germline V gene lookup returns CDR1 SGHNT and CDR2 YYREEE (reference sequence). The length of the CDR3 is 15 residues.

The chain recombines TRBV7-2 with TRBJ1-2, with D perhaps TRBD1 (5 bases). The V gene's germline CDR1 is SGHTA and CDR2 FQGNSA. Trimming pared 6 bases from V and 5 bases from J, leaving 13 bases between. This CDR3 region has 13 residues. In DNA form, the CDR3 reads TGTGCCAGCAGAAGGGGTGTGGGATATGGCTACACCTTC. Translation gives CASRRGVGYGYTF.

This chain uses TRBV4-2 with TRBJ2-3, with TRBD2 matching over 9 bases. There are 18 residues in the CDR3. Looked up from germline, CDR1 is LGHNA and CDR2 is YNFKEQ. Unmatched junction bases numbered 16, after V lost 5 bases and J lost 4 bases. DNA for the CDR3: TGTGCCAGCAGCTCTCCCGAGGGTAGCGGGAGTGAATCAGATACGCAGTATTTT. This encodes CASSSPEGSGSESDTQYF.

This chain joins TRBV6-1 and TRBJ2-6, with 9 bases matching TRBD1. The CDR3 sequence is 20 residues long. Losses at the gene ends were 1 base for V and 4 bases for J; bases not matched to a gene: 14. Germline V gene data show CDR1 as MNHNS and CDR2 as SASEGT. As DNA, the CDR3 is TGTGCCAGCAGTGAAGGACACGGGACAGGGTTGGCACCCGGGGCCAACGTCCTGACTTTC. Translating gives CASSEGHGTGLAPGANVLTF.

The chain carries TRBV5-5 and TRBJ1-1; D is perhaps TRBD1 (5 bases). Germline loops: CDR1 SGHKS, CDR2 YYEKEE (reference sequence). V lost 3 bases and J lost 0, with 12 bases in between. CDR3 length: 15 amino acids. The CDR3 region has the DNA TGTGCCAGCAGCTCCCAACCGGGACTGAACACTGAAGCTTTCTTT. It codes for CASSSQPGLNTEAFF.

Details on this clone: A read error may be the cause here, since a much bigger clone is one base away. This sample includes further DNA sequences coding for the same CDR3. This chain links TRBV9 with TRBJ1-3; D is uncertain. The CDR3 contains 12 residues. Germline CDR1 reads SGDLS; CDR2 reads YYNGEE. Trimming left V 0 bases short and J 2 bases short, with 0 bases between. The DNA for the CDR3 is TGTGCCAGCAGCGTAGCTGGAAACACCATATATTTT. Translated: CASSVAGNTIYF.

In this sample, this clone turned up once. The V and J genes are TRBV27 and TRBJ2-4, with D perhaps TRBD2 (5 bases). The CDR3 is 13 residues long. V lost 5 bases and J lost 1, with 6 bases in between. CDR1 is MNHEY, CDR2 SMNVEV, per germline (reference sequence). CDR3 nucleotides: TGTGCCAGCAGTGTAGCGGCCAAAAACATTCAGTACTTC. This sequence encodes CASSVAAKNIQYF.

CDR3 sequence reads: CASSFPQAGRYNEQFF. For the CDR3, the DNA is TGTGCCAGCAGCTTCCCCCAAGCGGGACGTTACAATGAGCAGTTCTTC. This chain links TRBV7-3 with TRBJ2-1; 7 bases agree with TRBD2. The CDR3 runs to 16 residues. The trim removed 3 bases at V and 4 bases at J, leaving 9 bases unmatched. Germline lookup yields CDR1 SGHTA and CDR2 FQGTGA.

The chain links TRBV6-1 to TRBJ1-4; 7 bases agree with TRBD1. J gave up 11 bases and V 6 bases, and 15 bases lay outside the gene matches. Germline V CDR1 and CDR2: MNHNS, SASEGT. This CDR3 has 15 amino acids. CDR3 sequence: CASSREGGERKKLFF. In DNA form, the CDR3 reads TGTGCCAGCAGCCGAGAAGGGGGCGAGAGGAAGAAACTGTTTTTT.

V gene TRBV28 combines with J gene TRBJ1-4; TRBD1 aligns across 8 bases. J was trimmed by 8 bases and V by 4 bases; bases with no gene match: 6. Germline CDR1 reads MDHEN; CDR2 reads SYDVKM. This CDR3 comprises 14 residues. The CDR3 region has the DNA TGTGCCAGCAGTTCCGGACAGGGTGAGGAAAAACTGTTTTTT. Translation: CASSSGQGEEKLFF.

V and J are TRBV18 and TRBJ1-2; no firm D call. Deletions cut 3 bases from V and 4 bases from J, with 18 bases between. The length of the CDR3 is 16 residues. CDR1 KGHSH and CDR2 LQKENI come from the germline V gene. The CDR3 loop reads CASSPPLEALFYGYTF. The CDR3 region has the DNA TGTGCCAGCTCACCCCCCCTGGAGGCCCTCTTCTATGGCTACACCTTC.

The J gene is TRBJ2-5, the V gene TRBV6-5; possibly TRBD1 or TRBD2 for D (6 bases each). Trimming removed 6 bases at V and 7 bases at J, with 21 bases between. There are 15 residues in the CDR3. The germline CDR1 and CDR2 sequences are MNHEY and SVGAGI. In DNA, the CDR3 is TGTGCCAGCAGACAGGAGGGGGGTGGTAAAGGGACCCAGTACTTC. Translating it yields CASRQEGGGKGTQYF.